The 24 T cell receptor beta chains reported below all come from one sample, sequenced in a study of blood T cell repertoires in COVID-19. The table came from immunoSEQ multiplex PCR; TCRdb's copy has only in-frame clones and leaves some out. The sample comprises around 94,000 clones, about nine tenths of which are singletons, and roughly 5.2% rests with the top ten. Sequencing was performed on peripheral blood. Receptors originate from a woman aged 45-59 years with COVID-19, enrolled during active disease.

CDR3 coding DNA: TGTGCCAGCCTCGGACAAAGCAGTGCAGATACGCAGTATTTT. Translated: CASLGQSSADTQYF. The chain combines TRBV11-3 with TRBJ2-3; possible D gene TRBD1, 5 bases. The V and J ends lost 8 bases and 4 bases respectively, with 16 bases between them. Germline V gives CDR1 SGHNT, CDR2 YENEEA. This CDR3 is built from 14 residues.

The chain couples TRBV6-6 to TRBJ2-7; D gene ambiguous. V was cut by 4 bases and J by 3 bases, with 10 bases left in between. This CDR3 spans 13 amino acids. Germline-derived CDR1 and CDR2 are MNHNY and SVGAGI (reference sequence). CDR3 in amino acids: CASSFGEYYEQYF. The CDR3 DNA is TGTGCCAGCAGTTTCGGAGAGTACTACGAGCAGTACTTC.

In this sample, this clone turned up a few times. CDR3 in DNA: TGTGCCAGCATGTCCCGACAAGGGAGCGGTGGCTACACCTTC. It is translated as CASMSRQGSGGYTF. V and J are TRBV6-5 and TRBJ1-2, with no clear D. V dropped 7 bases and J dropped 7 bases, with 19 bases sitting between them. Per the germline V gene, CDR1 is MNHEY and CDR2 is SVGAGI. The CDR3 contains 14 residues.

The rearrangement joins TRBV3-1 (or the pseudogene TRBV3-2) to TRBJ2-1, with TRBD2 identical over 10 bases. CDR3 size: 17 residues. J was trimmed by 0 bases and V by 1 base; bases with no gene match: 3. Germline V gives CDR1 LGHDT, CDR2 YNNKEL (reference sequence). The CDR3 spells CASSQVPSGGSYNEQFF. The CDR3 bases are TGTGCCAGCAGCCAAGTGCCTAGCGGGGGCTCCTACAATGAGCAGTTCTTC.

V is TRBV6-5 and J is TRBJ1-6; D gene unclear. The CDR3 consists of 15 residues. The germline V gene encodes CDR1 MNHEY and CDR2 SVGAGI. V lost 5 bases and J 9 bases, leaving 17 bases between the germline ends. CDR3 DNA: TGTGCCAGCAGTCCTAATCTCGAGTTAAGTTCACCCCTCCACTTT. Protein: CASSPNLELSSPLHF.

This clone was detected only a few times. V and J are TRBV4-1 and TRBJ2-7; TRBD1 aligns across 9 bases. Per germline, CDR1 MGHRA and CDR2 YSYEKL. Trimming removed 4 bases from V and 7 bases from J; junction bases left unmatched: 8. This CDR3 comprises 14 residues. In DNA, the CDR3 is TGCGCCAGCAGCCCGACAGGGGGATTGAGAGAGCAGTACTTC. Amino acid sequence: CASSPTGGLREQYF.

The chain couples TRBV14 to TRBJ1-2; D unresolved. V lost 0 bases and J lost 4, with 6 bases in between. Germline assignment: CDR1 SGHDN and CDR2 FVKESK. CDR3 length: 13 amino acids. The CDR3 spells CASSQDSGYGYTF. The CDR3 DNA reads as TGTGCCAGCAGCCAAGACAGCGGCTATGGCTACACCTTC.

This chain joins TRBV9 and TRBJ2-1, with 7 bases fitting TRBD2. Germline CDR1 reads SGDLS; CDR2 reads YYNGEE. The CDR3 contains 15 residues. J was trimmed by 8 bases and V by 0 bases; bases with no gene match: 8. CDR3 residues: CASSVDERGGYEQFF. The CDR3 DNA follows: TGTGCCAGCAGCGTAGATGAGCGGGGTGGCTATGAGCAGTTCTTC.

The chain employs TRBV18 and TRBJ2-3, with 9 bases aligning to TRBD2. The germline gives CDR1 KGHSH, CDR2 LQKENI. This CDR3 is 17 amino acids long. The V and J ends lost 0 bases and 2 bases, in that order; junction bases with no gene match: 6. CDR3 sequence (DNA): TGTGCCAGCTCACCACCAATTGGCGGGGGGGCCACAGATACGCAGTATTTT. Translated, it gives CASSPPIGGGATDTQYF.

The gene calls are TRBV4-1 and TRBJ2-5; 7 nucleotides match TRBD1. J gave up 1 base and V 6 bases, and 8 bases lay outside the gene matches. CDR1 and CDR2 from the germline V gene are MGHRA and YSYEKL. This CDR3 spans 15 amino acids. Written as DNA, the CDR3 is TGCGCCAGCAGTCGAGTCCGGGACAGCCAAGAGACCCAGTACTTC. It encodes CASSRVRDSQETQYF.

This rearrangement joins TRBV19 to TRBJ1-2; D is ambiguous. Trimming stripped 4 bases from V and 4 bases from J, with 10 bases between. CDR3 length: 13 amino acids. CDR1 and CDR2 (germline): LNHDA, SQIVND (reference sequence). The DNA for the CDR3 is TGTGCCAGTAGTAGGCAGGCCTTCTATGGCTACACCTTC. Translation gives CASSRQAFYGYTF.

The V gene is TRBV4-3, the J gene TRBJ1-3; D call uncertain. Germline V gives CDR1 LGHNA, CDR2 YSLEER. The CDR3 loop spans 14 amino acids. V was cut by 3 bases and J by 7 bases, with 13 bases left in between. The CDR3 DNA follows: TGCGCCAGCAGCCAGGGAGGGCTTGGTAACACCATATATTTT. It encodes CASSQGGLGNTIYF.

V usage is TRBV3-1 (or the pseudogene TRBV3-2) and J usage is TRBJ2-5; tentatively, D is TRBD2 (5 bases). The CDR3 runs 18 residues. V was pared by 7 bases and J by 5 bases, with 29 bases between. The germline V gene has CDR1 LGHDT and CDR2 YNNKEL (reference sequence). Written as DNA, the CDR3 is TGTGCCAGCACCAAACTCTACGGGAAGGGTATCCTTAGGGAGACCCAGTACTTC. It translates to CASTKLYGKGILRETQYF.

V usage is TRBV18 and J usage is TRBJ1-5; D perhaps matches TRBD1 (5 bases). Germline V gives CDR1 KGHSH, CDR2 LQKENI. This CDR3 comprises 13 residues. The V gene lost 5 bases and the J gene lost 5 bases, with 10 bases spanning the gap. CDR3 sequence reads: CASSIGGDQPQHF. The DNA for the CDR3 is TGTGCCAGCTCAATAGGAGGGGATCAGCCCCAGCATTTT.

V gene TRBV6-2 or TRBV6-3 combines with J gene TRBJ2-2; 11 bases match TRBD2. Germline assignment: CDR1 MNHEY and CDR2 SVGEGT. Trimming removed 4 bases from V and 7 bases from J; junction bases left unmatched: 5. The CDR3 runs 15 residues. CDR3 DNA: TGTGCCAGCAGTTGGGCTAGCGGGGGGATCGGGGAGCTGTTTTTT. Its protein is CASSWASGGIGELFF.

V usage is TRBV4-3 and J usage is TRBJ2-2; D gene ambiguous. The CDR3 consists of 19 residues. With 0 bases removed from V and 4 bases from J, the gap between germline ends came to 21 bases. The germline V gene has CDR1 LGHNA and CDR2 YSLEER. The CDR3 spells CASSQDPASLVTFTGELFF. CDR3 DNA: TGCGCCAGCAGCCAAGATCCGGCCTCACTGGTGACTTTCACCGGGGAGCTGTTTTTT.

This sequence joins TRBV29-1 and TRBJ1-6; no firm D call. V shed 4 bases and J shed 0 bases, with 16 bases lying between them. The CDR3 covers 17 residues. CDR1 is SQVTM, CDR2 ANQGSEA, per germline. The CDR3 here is CSVVDPETSSYNSPLHF. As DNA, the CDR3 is TGCAGCGTTGTAGACCCGGAGACGAGCTCCTATAATTCACCCCTCCACTTT.

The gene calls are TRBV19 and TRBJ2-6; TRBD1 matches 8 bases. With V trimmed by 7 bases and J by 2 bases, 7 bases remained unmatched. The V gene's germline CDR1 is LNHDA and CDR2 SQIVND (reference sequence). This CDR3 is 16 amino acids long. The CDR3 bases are TGTGCCAGTATCCCGGGACAGGAGACTGGGGCCAACGTCCTGACTTTC. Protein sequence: CASIPGQETGANVLTF.

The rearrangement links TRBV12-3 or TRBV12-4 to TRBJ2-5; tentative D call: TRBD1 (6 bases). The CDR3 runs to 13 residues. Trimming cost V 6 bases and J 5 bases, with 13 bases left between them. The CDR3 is CASRQGPGETQYF. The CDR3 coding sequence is TGTGCCAGCAGACAGGGTCCCGGTGAGACCCAGTACTTC.

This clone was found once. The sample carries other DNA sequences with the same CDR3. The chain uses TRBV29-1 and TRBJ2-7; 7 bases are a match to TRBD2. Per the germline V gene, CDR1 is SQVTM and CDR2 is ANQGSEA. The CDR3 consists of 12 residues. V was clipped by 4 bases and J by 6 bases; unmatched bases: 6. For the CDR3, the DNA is TGCAGCGTTGGGCCTGGGGGGGGCGAGCAGTACTTC. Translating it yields CSVGPGGGEQYF.

The CDR3, as DNA: TGTGCCAGCCGAAGACTAGGTGGGACCCAGTACTTC. It translates to CASRRLGGTQYF. The chain joins TRBV6-5 to TRBJ2-5, with a possible D match to TRBD2 (6 bases). The CDR3 totals 12 residues. Germline assignment: CDR1 MNHEY and CDR2 SVGAGI. Trimming cost V 8 bases and J 7 bases, with 14 bases left between them.

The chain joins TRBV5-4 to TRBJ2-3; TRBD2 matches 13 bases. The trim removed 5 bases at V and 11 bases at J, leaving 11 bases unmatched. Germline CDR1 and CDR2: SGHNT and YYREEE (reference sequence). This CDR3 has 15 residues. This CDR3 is CASRSPGLAGTGQYF. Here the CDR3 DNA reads TGTGCCAGCAGATCTCCGGGACTAGCGGGGACGGGGCAGTATTTT.

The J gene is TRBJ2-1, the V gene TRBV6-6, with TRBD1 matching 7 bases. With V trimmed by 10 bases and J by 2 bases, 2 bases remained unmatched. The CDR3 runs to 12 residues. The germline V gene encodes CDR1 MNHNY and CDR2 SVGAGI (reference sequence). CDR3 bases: TGTGCCACGGGACAGCCCTACAATGAGCAGTTCTTC. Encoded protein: CATGQPYNEQFF.

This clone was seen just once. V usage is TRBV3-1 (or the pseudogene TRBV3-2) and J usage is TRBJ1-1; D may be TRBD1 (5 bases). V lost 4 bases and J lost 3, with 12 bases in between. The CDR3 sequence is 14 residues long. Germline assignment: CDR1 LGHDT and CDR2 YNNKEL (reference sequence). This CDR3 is CASSPTGGHTEAFF. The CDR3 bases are TGTGCCAGCAGCCCTACGGGGGGACACACTGAAGCTTTCTTT.